This T cell receptor beta chain emerged from a study of radiotherapy plus CTLA-4 blockade in lung cancer. Study results and caveats: The best prediction of response reportedly came from early blood T cell clone dynamics, with interferon-beta.

Trimming pared 9 bases from V and 3 bases from J, leaving 11 bases between. Germline CDR1 is MNHEY and CDR2 is SVGAGI. The CDR3 runs 13 residues. About this clone itself: The antigen remains undetermined.

This table comes from immunoSEQ multiplex PCR, and its TCRdb copy is limited to in-frame clones, with some not included. The sample holds about 120,000 clones, about 90% seen once. Source: peripheral blood, taken from a patient treated with radiotherapy plus ipilimumab. The rearrangement links TRBV6-5 to TRBJ1-4, with D possibly matching TRBD1 (6 bases). This clonotype was sampled from a human donor with non-small cell lung cancer that progressed on radiotherapy plus ipilimumab. CDR3 region: CASREGANEKLFF. CDR3 nucleotides: TGTGCCAGTAGAGAGGGGGCTAATGAAAAACTGTTTTTT.